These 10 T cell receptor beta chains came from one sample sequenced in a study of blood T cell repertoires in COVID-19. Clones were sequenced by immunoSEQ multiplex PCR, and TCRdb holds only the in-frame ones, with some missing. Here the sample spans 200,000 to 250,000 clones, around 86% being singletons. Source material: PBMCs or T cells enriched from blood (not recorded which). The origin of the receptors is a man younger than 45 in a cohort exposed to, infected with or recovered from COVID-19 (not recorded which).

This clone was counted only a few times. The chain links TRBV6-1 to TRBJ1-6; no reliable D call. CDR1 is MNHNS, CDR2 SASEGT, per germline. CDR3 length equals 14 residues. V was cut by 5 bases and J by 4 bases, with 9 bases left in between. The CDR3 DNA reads TGTGCCAGCAGTTTCTCGGTATATAATTCACCCCTCCACTTT. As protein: CASSFSVYNSPLHF.

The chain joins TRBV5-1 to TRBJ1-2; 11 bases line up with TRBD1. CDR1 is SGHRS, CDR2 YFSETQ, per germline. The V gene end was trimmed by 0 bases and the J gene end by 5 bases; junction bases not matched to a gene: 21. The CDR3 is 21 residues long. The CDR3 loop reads CASSLVRLRSPGQGVLYGYTF. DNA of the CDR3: TGCGCCAGCAGCTTGGTCCGTCTTCGGTCTCCGGGACAGGGGGTTCTGTATGGCTACACCTTC.

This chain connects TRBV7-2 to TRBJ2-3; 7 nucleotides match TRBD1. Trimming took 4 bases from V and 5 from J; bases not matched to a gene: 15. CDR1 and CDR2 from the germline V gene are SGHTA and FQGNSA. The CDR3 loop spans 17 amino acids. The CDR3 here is CASSWQAMGQPGDTQYF. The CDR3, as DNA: TGTGCCAGCAGCTGGCAGGCTATGGGACAGCCAGGAGATACGCAGTATTTT.

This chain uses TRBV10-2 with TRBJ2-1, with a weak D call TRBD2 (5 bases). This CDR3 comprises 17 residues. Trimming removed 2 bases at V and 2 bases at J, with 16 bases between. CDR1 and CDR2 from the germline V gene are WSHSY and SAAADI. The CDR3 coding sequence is TGCGCCAGCAGTGAGACGGCGGGCCCGCTCCCCTACAATGAGCAGTTCTTC. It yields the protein CASSETAGPLPYNEQFF.

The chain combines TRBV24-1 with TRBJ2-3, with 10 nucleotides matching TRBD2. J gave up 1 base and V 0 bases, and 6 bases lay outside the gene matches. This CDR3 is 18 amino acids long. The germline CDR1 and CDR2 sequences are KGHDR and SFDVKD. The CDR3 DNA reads TGTGCCACCAGTGATTTGCGGGGGGGGACTAGCGGCACAGATACGCAGTATTTT. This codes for CATSDLRGGTSGTDTQYF.

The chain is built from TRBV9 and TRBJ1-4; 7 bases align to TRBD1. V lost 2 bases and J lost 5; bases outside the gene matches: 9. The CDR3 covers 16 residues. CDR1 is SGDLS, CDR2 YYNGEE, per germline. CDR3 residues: CASSVGLTGPNEKLFF. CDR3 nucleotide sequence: TGTGCCAGCAGCGTGGGGCTGACAGGGCCAAATGAAAAACTGTTTTTT.

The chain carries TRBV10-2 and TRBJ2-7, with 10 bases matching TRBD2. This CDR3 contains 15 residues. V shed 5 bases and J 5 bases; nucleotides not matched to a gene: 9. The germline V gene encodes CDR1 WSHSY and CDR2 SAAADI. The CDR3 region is CASSNGASGSDEQYF. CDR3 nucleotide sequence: TGCGCCAGCAGTAATGGGGCTAGCGGGAGTGACGAGCAGTACTTC.

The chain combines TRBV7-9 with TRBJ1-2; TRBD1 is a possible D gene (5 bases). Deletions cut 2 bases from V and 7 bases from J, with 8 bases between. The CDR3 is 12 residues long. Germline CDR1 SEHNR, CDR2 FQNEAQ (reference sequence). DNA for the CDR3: TGTGCCAGCAGCTTATCAGGGCGTGGCTACACCTTC. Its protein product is CASSLSGRGYTF.

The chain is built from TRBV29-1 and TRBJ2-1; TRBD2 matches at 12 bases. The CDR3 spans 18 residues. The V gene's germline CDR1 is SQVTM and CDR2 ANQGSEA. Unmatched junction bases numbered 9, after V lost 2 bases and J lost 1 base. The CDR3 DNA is TGCAGCGTTGAATATTGGCTAGCGGGAGGGAGGTCCTACAATGAGCAGTTCTTC. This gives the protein CSVEYWLAGGRSYNEQFF.

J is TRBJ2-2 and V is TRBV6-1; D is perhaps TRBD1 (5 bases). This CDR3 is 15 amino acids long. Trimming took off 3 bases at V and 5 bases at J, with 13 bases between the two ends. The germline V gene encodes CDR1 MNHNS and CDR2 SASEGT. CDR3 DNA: TGTGCCAGCAGTGATTGGCAGGGAAGTACCGGGGAGCTGTTTTTT. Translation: CASSDWQGSTGELFF.